Below, 28 T cell receptor beta chains from the same sample are listed, as sequenced in a study of blood T cell repertoires in COVID-19. Generated by immunoSEQ multiplex PCR, the TCRdb table keeps only in-frame clones and is missing some. The sample has tens of thousands of clones, roughly 88% seen once. Input material: peripheral blood. The receptors were sampled from a woman older than 75 with acute or convalescent COVID-19.

The V call is TRBV6-2 or TRBV6-3, the J call TRBJ2-4, with a possible D match to TRBD2 (7 bases). The CDR3 has 14 residues. Germline V CDR1 and CDR2: MNHEY, SVGEGT. V was shortened by 5 bases and J by 2 bases, with 10 bases between the two germline ends. As DNA, the CDR3 is TGTGCCAGCAGTGAGGGGGGGACCAAAAACATTCAGTACTTC. Protein product: CASSEGGTKNIQYF.

This clone was observed a handful of times. The V and J genes are TRBV5-1 and TRBJ1-5; D unresolved. V lost 2 bases, J lost 7 bases, and 10 bases lay in between. Germline CDR1 and CDR2: SGHRS and YFSETQ. The CDR3 extends over 13 amino acids. CDR3 residues: CASSFGVDQPQHF. CDR3 nucleotide sequence: TGCGCCAGCAGCTTTGGAGTTGACCAGCCCCAGCATTTT.

The chain links TRBV2 to TRBJ2-1; maybe TRBD1 (6 bases). V shed 7 bases and J shed 0 bases, with 22 bases lying between them. The CDR3 totals 18 residues. Germline loops: CDR1 SNHLY, CDR2 FYNNEI. The CDR3 reads CASNLQVGGHSSYNEQFF. The CDR3, as DNA: TGTGCCAGCAACCTCCAAGTAGGGGGACACAGCTCCTACAATGAGCAGTTCTTC.

This clone was seen only a few times. This rearrangement joins TRBV6-6 to TRBJ1-2, with a tentative D call TRBD1 (6 bases). The CDR3 is 17 amino acids. V was pared by 5 bases and J by 0 bases, with 19 bases between. Per the germline V gene, CDR1 is MNHNY and CDR2 is SVGAGI (reference sequence). CDR3 amino acids: CASSPPGGLASNYGYTF. The DNA for the CDR3 is TGTGCCAGCAGTCCCCCGGGGGGGCTAGCATCTAACTATGGCTACACCTTC.

The V call is TRBV27, the J call TRBJ1-2, with D maybe TRBD1 (6 bases). Germline V gene data show CDR1 as MNHEY and CDR2 as SMNVEV (reference sequence). V lost 3 bases and J 7 bases, leaving 18 bases between the germline ends. This CDR3 is 15 amino acids long. For the CDR3, the DNA is TGTGCCAGCAGTTTTCTAACAGGGATTGAGGGTGGCTACACCTTC. Its translation: CASSFLTGIEGGYTF.

The chain employs TRBV7-8 and TRBJ2-5; TRBD2 matches at 10 bases. Germline values: CDR1 SGHVS, CDR2 FQNEAQ. J lost 6 bases, V lost 5 bases, and 9 bases had no gene match. The CDR3 loop spans 15 amino acids. CDR3 DNA: TGTGCCAGCAGCCCTAGCGGGGGCCAAAAGAAGACCCAGTACTTC. Amino acid sequence: CASSPSGGQKKTQYF. Filled out from reference TRBV7-8 and TRBJ2-5, the complete variable domain reads GAGVSQSPRYKVAKRGQDVALRCDPISGHVSLFWYQQALGQGPEFLTYFQNEAQLDKSGLPSDRFFAERPEGSVSTLKIQRTQQEDSAVYLCASSPSGGQKKTQYFGPGTRLLVL.

The V gene is TRBV5-1, the J gene TRBJ2-3; 9 bases are shared with TRBD1. The length of the CDR3 is 15 residues. J gave up 1 base and V 6 bases, and 6 bases lay outside the gene matches. Germline V CDR1 and CDR2: SGHRS, YFSETQ. The CDR3 reads CASTRGTGRTDTQYF. CDR3 sequence (DNA): TGCGCCAGCACCCGGGGGACAGGGCGCACAGATACGCAGTATTTT.

The rearrangement joins TRBV30 to TRBJ1-5, with 9 bases that match TRBD1. The CDR3 length is 15 residues. From germline, CDR1 is GTSNPN and CDR2 SVGIG (reference sequence). Losses at the gene ends were 3 bases for V and 4 bases for J; bases not matched to a gene: 7. CDR3 amino acids: CAWSPPGTGNQPQHF. The DNA for the CDR3 is TGTGCCTGGAGCCCCCCCGGGACAGGGAATCAGCCCCAGCATTTT.

The chain links TRBV5-1 to TRBJ1-4; D may be TRBD1 (5 bases). Deletions cut 0 bases from V and 7 bases from J, with 10 bases between. The CDR3 is made up of 14 amino acids. Germline CDR1 is SGHRS and CDR2 is YFSETQ. The CDR3 protein is CASSLAGFGEKLFF. CDR3 DNA: TGCGCCAGCAGCTTGGCAGGGTTCGGTGAAAAACTGTTTTTT.

This chain joins TRBV5-8 and TRBJ2-3; 7 nucleotides agree with TRBD2. The CDR3 is 16 amino acids. The germline CDR1 and CDR2 sequences are SGHTS and YDEGEE. Trimming removed 2 bases from V and 0 bases from J; junction bases left unmatched: 6. CDR3 loop: CASSLGLGASTDTQYF. CDR3 coding DNA: TGTGCCAGCAGCTTAGGACTAGGGGCGAGCACAGATACGCAGTATTTT.

The CDR3 DNA sequence: TGTGCCAGTAGTAGGACTAGCGACACAGATACGCAGTATTTT. Translation: CASSRTSDTDTQYF. This chain joins TRBV19 and TRBJ2-3; 9 nucleotides line up with TRBD2. Germline-derived CDR1 and CDR2 are LNHDA and SQIVND (reference sequence). V dropped 4 bases and J dropped 2; count of bases not matched to a gene: 1. This CDR3 comprises 14 residues.

The V and J genes are TRBV7-9 and TRBJ2-1; 7 positions match TRBD2. The CDR3 contains 17 residues. CDR1 and CDR2 (germline): SEHNR, FQNEAQ (reference sequence). Trimming removed 6 bases from V and 0 bases from J; junction bases left unmatched: 11. CDR3 region: CASSQTPGGSSYNEQFF. CDR3 nucleotides: TGTGCCAGCAGTCAAACCCCGGGCGGGAGCTCCTACAATGAGCAGTTCTTC.

V and J are TRBV14 and TRBJ2-1; D is unclear. CDR1 SGHDN and CDR2 FVKESK come from the germline V gene. CDR3 length: 15 amino acids. The V gene lost 4 bases and the J gene lost 0 bases, with 10 bases spanning the gap. The CDR3 loop is CASSPTVSSYNEQFF. CDR3 DNA: TGTGCCAGCAGCCCGACTGTGAGCTCCTACAATGAGCAGTTCTTC.

V gene TRBV7-6 combines with J gene TRBJ2-7, with TRBD2 matching 9 bases. Trimming took 4 bases from V and 5 from J; bases not matched to a gene: 6. Germline V gene lookup returns CDR1 SGHVS and CDR2 FNYEAQ. CDR3 size: 14 residues. CDR3 coding DNA: TGTGCCAGCAGCTCCCGGCGGGAGGGCAACGAGCAGTACTTC. Protein: CASSSRREGNEQYF.

The chain employs TRBV5-6 and TRBJ1-1; 7 positions match TRBD1. CDR1 is SGHDT and CDR2 is YYEEEE in the germline V gene. J lost 6 bases, V lost 2 bases, and 4 bases had no gene match. The CDR3 has 13 residues. The CDR3 region is CASSFDRVAEAFF. The CDR3 region has the DNA TGTGCCAGCAGCTTCGACAGGGTCGCTGAAGCTTTCTTT.

The chain recombines TRBV14 with TRBJ1-1, with 9 bases identical to TRBD1. The germline CDR1 and CDR2 sequences are SGHDN and FVKESK. Trimming at V came to 3 bases and at J to 1 base, leaving 6 bases not matched to a gene. The CDR3 totals 16 residues. The CDR3 protein is CASSHRTGVGNTEAFF. The CDR3 nucleotides read TGTGCCAGCAGCCACCGGACAGGGGTAGGGAACACTGAAGCTTTCTTT.

The J gene is TRBJ1-1, the V gene TRBV18; 7 bases map to TRBD1. Trimming cost V 0 bases and J 7 bases; bases outside gene matches: 5. The CDR3 contains 14 residues. The V gene's germline CDR1 is KGHSH and CDR2 LQKENI. The CDR3 sequence is CASSPPGQTFEAFF. The CDR3 DNA reads as TGTGCCAGCTCACCACCGGGACAGACCTTTGAAGCTTTCTTT.

The V call is TRBV3-1 (or the pseudogene TRBV3-2), the J call TRBJ1-6; 7 positions agree with TRBD1. Unmatched junction bases numbered 9, after V lost 3 bases and J lost 7 bases. The germline CDR1 and CDR2 sequences are LGHDT and YNNKEL (reference sequence). There are 16 residues in the CDR3. The DNA of the CDR3 is TGTGCCAGCAGCCATAGACAGGGTGGTTCAAATTCACCCCTCCACTTT. It specifies CASSHRQGGSNSPLHF.

As for this clone: At the DNA level, this CDR3 is encoded by other sequences in the same sample as well. The chain links TRBV18 to TRBJ1-5; 10 nucleotides align to TRBD1. Germline V gene lookup returns CDR1 KGHSH and CDR2 LQKENI. This CDR3 is 15 amino acids long. V lost 3 bases to trimming and J lost 1 base; unmatched junction nucleotides: 0. The CDR3 protein is CASSPTGGSNQPQHF. The CDR3 region has the DNA TGTGCCAGCTCACCGACAGGGGGCAGCAATCAGCCCCAGCATTTT.

The V and J genes are TRBV5-5 and TRBJ2-1, with 7 positions matching TRBD2. The J segment lost 2 bases and the V segment lost 0 bases, leaving 2 bases of the junction unmatched. The CDR3 consists of 15 residues. The germline gives CDR1 SGHKS, CDR2 YYEKEE (reference sequence). In DNA, the CDR3 is TGTGCCAGCAGCTTGGTGGCGGGGGCCTACAATGAGCAGTTCTTC. It translates to CASSLVAGAYNEQFF.

The chain is built from TRBV11-2 and TRBJ2-3; 10 bases line up with TRBD2. Trimming took 4 bases from V and 6 from J; bases not matched to a gene: 10. In germline, CDR1 is SGHAT, CDR2 FQNNGV. CDR3 length: 16 amino acids. The CDR3 is CASSSKAGGHVDTQYF. The CDR3 region has the DNA TGTGCCAGCAGCTCAAAAGCGGGAGGGCACGTGGATACGCAGTATTTT.

This CDR3 reads CASSYGGATNEKLFF. CDR3 nucleotides: TGTGCCAGCAGTTACGGGGGCGCAACTAATGAAAAACTGTTTTTT. The chain joins TRBV6-6 to TRBJ1-4; D possibly corresponds to TRBD1 (6 bases). Trimming pared 2 bases from V and 0 bases from J, leaving 7 bases between. CDR1 MNHNY and CDR2 SVGAGI come from the germline V gene (reference sequence). The CDR3 is made up of 15 amino acids.

The chain is built from TRBV3-1 (or the pseudogene TRBV3-2) and TRBJ1-2; no clear D. This CDR3 is 15 amino acids long. Germline V gene data show CDR1 as LGHDT and CDR2 as YNNKEL (reference sequence). The V gene lost 1 base and the J gene lost 2 bases, with 11 bases spanning the gap. The CDR3 protein is CASSQAGRGNYGYTF. The CDR3 bases are TGTGCCAGCAGCCAAGCCGGACGGGGAAACTATGGCTACACCTTC.

This rearrangement joins TRBV4-3 to TRBJ2-3; 8 bases align to TRBD2. CDR3 length: 16 amino acids. Germline V gives CDR1 LGHNA, CDR2 YSLEER. After removal of 0 bases from V and 6 bases from J, the junction contained 8 bases not matched to a gene. CDR3 coding DNA: TGCGCCAGCAGCCAAGATCCGGGACTAGGGCGGGATACGCAGTATTTT. Protein product: CASSQDPGLGRDTQYF.

This clone was seen only a few times. This sequence joins TRBV2 and TRBJ2-7, with D perhaps matching TRBD1 (6 bases). Trimming took off 5 bases at V and 4 bases at J, with 12 bases between the two ends. Germline loops: CDR1 SNHLY, CDR2 FYNNEI. The CDR3 length is 13 residues. CDR3 loop: CASSRDIAYEQYF. DNA for the CDR3: TGTGCCAGCAGTCGGGACATTGCTTACGAGCAGTACTTC.

The chain carries TRBV6-5 and TRBJ2-5; 8 positions agree with TRBD1. This CDR3 has 14 amino acids. With 7 bases clipped from V and 5 bases from J, the junction kept 9 bases outside the gene matches. The germline gives CDR1 MNHEY, CDR2 SVGAGI. In DNA, the CDR3 is TGTGCCAGCAACAACGACAGGGGAACGGAGACCCAGTACTTC. Encoded protein: CASNNDRGTETQYF.

The chain links TRBV6-2 or TRBV6-3 to TRBJ2-2; no firm D call. CDR1 and CDR2 (germline): MNHEY, SVGEGT. V lost 0 bases and J 5 bases, leaving 13 bases between the germline ends. This CDR3 is built from 16 residues. CDR3 nucleotides: TGTGCCAGCAGTTACTCGAATGCAGGTTTTACCGGGGAGCTGTTTTTT. As protein: CASSYSNAGFTGELFF.

The chain links TRBV5-1 to TRBJ2-7; 10 nucleotides agree with TRBD1. The V and J ends lost 4 bases and 1 base, in that order; junction bases with no gene match: 2. The V gene's germline CDR1 is SGHRS and CDR2 YFSETQ. The CDR3 contains 14 residues. The CDR3 is CASSRDRGSYEQYF. CDR3 sequence (DNA): TGCGCCAGCAGCCGGGACAGGGGATCCTACGAGCAGTACTTC. Full variable domain (remainder filled in from reference TRBV5-1 and TRBJ2-7): KAGVTQTPRYLIKTRGQQVTLSCSPISGHRSVSWYQQTPGQGLQFLFEYFSETQRNKGNFPGRFSGRQFSNSRSEMNVSTLELGDSALYLCASSRDRGSYEQYFGPGTRLTVT.